These 29 T cell receptor beta chains were all obtained from the same sample, sequenced in a study of cytomegalovirus exposure and HLA in healthy donors. In the PCR, 60 Vbeta and 13 Jbeta primers were used. The table came from immunoSEQ multiplex PCR; TCRdb's copy has only in-frame clones and leaves some out. This repertoire shows around 150,000 clones, around nine tenths found once; its top ten account for 4% to 6.5%. The sample taken for sequencing was PBMCs. The receptors originated from a woman aged 30 to 39 in good health and CMV-seronegative.

The chain combines TRBV6-5 with TRBJ1-1; 9 nucleotides agree with TRBD1. From germline, CDR1 is MNHEY and CDR2 SVGAGI. The V segment lost 4 bases and the J segment 0 bases; nucleotides outside the gene matches: 0. This CDR3 contains 14 residues. CDR3 bases: TGTGCCAGCAGTTGGACAGGGGTGAACACTGAAGCTTTCTTT. It is translated as CASSWTGVNTEAFF.

This chain uses TRBV2 with TRBJ2-5; 11 bases map to TRBD1. TRBJ2-7 matches the DNA end more closely, so the J call is doubtful. Germline V CDR1 and CDR2: SNHLY, FYNNEI. CDR3 size: 17 residues. Here the CDR3 reads CASRGRDRGAFSYEQYF. The CDR3, as DNA: TGTGCCAGCAGGGGCCGGGACAGGGGGGCCTTCTCCTACGAGCAGTACTTC.

This clone came up once. V and J are TRBV7-9 and TRBJ1-2, with 7 bases aligning to TRBD1. The CDR3 has 12 residues. The V segment lost 5 bases and the J segment 8 bases; nucleotides outside the gene matches: 5. Germline CDR1 is SEHNR and CDR2 is FQNEAQ (reference sequence). In nucleotides, the CDR3 is TGTGCCAGCAGCCCCGAGGGACAGGGCTACACCTTC. Its protein is CASSPEGQGYTF.

In this sample, this clone turned up a few times. This sequence joins TRBV4-3 and TRBJ1-1; TRBD1 agrees at 7 bases. V gave up 2 bases and J gave up 6 bases; unmatched junction bases: 6. In germline, CDR1 is LGHNA, CDR2 YSLEER. The CDR3 extends over 14 amino acids. The CDR3 region has the DNA TGCGCCAGCAGCCAATACACAGGGGACCCTGAAGCTTTCTTT. Translation: CASSQYTGDPEAFF.

For this clone: At one end the junction does not follow the germline gene, possibly because of a read error. The identical CDR3 is also encoded by other nucleotide sequences in the sample. The V and J genes are TRBV5-8 and TRBJ1-4, with D unresolved. The CDR3 length is 17 residues. CDR1 is SGHTS, CDR2 YDEGEE, per germline. The CDR3 bases are TGTGCCAGCAGCTTCGTCTTACTAAACGGGGAGGAGGAAAAACTGTTTTTC. This translates into CASSFVLLNGEEEKLFF.

The CDR3 loop is CASSFSWTLPQHF. CDR3 sequence (DNA): TGTGCCAGCAGTTTTTCCTGGACATTGCCCCAGCATTTT. The genes are TRBV28 and TRBJ1-5, with D possibly being TRBD1 (5 bases). The germline V and J ends were trimmed by 3 bases and 9 bases, with 12 bases remaining between them. CDR1 and CDR2 (germline): MDHEN, SYDVKM. The CDR3 covers 13 residues.

The J gene is TRBJ1-1, the V gene TRBV19; the D gene is possibly TRBD1 (6 bases). Trimming left V 5 bases short and J 3 bases short, with 10 bases between. Germline V gene lookup returns CDR1 LNHDA and CDR2 SQIVND (reference sequence). The length of the CDR3 is 13 residues. The chain's CDR3 is CASSPDRYTEAFF. The CDR3 DNA reads TGTGCCAGTAGTCCTGACAGGTACACTGAAGCTTTCTTT.

J is TRBJ2-2 and V is TRBV28, with a possible D match to TRBD1 (6 bases). Looked up from germline, CDR1 is MDHEN and CDR2 is SYDVKM. CDR3 length: 17 residues. Trimming shortened V by 1 base and J by 6 bases, and 18 bases separated the two germline ends. This chain's CDR3 is CASSLFTGPLPSGELFF. CDR3 coding DNA: TGTGCCAGCAGTTTATTTACAGGGCCCCTTCCGTCCGGGGAGCTGTTTTTT.

The V gene is TRBV4-1, the J gene TRBJ2-1; perhaps TRBD2 as D (6 bases). Germline V CDR1 and CDR2: MGHRA, YSYEKL. The CDR3 extends over 13 amino acids. Trimming pared 2 bases from V and 9 bases from J, leaving 11 bases between. The CDR3 is CASSQPAGGEQFF. CDR3 nucleotides: TGCGCCAGCAGCCAACCCGCCGGGGGTGAGCAGTTCTTC.

This chain uses TRBV29-1 with TRBJ1-1, with D possibly TRBD1 on 6 matching bases. The length of the CDR3 is 13 residues. Germline CDR1 and CDR2: SQVTM and ANQGSEA. With 6 bases removed from V and 0 bases from J, the gap between germline ends came to 11 bases. The CDR3 reads CSVGDRLNTEAFF. Written as DNA, the CDR3 is TGCAGCGTGGGCGACAGGTTGAACACTGAAGCTTTCTTT.

The V call is TRBV5-4, the J call TRBJ2-3; D may be TRBD1 (5 bases). CDR1 SGHNT and CDR2 YYREEE come from the germline V gene (reference sequence). Trimming removed 3 bases at V and 6 bases at J, with 20 bases between. This CDR3 comprises 16 residues. The CDR3 coding sequence is TGTGCCAGCAGCTCCCCCCCAGGGTTCGGTGAGGATACGCAGTATTTT. Its protein is CASSSPPGFGEDTQYF.

Turning to this clone: Its ends do not fully match the called genes, so a read error is possible. The sample contains more than one DNA sequence encoding this CDR3. This sequence joins TRBV10-3 and TRBJ2-3; 10 bases match TRBD1. CDR1 ENHRY and CDR2 SYGVKD come from the germline V gene. The CDR3 runs to 14 residues. CDR3 region: CAIRDRGRTDTQYF. In nucleotides, the CDR3 is TGTGCTATCAGGGACAGGGGCAGGACAGATACGCAGTATTTT.

The J gene is TRBJ1-5, the V gene TRBV5-6; D unclear. The CDR3 contains 15 residues. V was trimmed by 4 bases and J by 0 bases, leaving 11 bases between them. Germline-derived CDR1 and CDR2 are SGHDT and YYEEEE. CDR3 in DNA: TGTGCCAGCAGCCTCTTGAGGGATAGCAATCAGCCCCAGCATTTT. Its translation is CASSLLRDSNQPQHF. Filled out from reference TRBV5-6 and TRBJ1-5, the complete variable domain reads DAGVTQSPTHLIKTRGQQVTLRCSPKSGHDTVSWYQQALGQGPQFIFQYYEEEERQRGNFPDRFSGHQFPNYSSELNVNALLLGDSALYLCASSLLRDSNQPQHFGDGTRLSIL.

This sequence joins TRBV11-1 and TRBJ1-3; 7 bases match TRBD1. The germline gives CDR1 SGHAT, CDR2 FQDESV (reference sequence). J gave up 4 bases and V 5 bases, and 14 bases lay outside the gene matches. CDR3 size: 17 residues. The DNA for the CDR3 is TGTGCCAGCAGCCGGGACGGTCGACAGGGCATCGGAAACACCATATATTTT. Residues: CASSRDGRQGIGNTIYF.

J is TRBJ1-6 and V is TRBV7-2; TRBD1 matches 11 bases. Per the germline V gene, CDR1 is SGHTA and CDR2 is FQGNSA. Trimming cost V 5 bases and J 9 bases; bases outside gene matches: 6. The CDR3 extends over 15 amino acids. The CDR3 DNA is TGTGCCAGCAGCGGGACAGGGGGTTACGGTTCACCCCTCCACTTT. Encoded protein: CASSGTGGYGSPLHF. Looking up the rest from reference TRBV7-2 and TRBJ1-6 gives the full variable domain: GAGVSQSPSNKVTEKGKDVELRCDPISGHTALYWYRQSLGQGLEFLIYFQGNSAPDKSGLPSDRFSAERTGGSVSTLTIQRTQQEDSAVYLCASSGTGGYGSPLHFGNGTRLTVT.

The rearrangement links TRBV15 to TRBJ2-7, with 7 bases that match TRBD1. Germline V gene sequence: CDR1 LNHNV, CDR2 YYDKDF (reference sequence). V lost 4 bases and J lost 3; bases outside the gene matches: 12. The CDR3 covers 16 residues. CDR3 region: CATSNLYDRARYEQYF. CDR3 sequence (DNA): TGTGCCACCAGCAACCTCTACGACAGGGCCCGCTACGAGCAGTACTTC.

Note on this clone: One junction end does not reproduce the germline sequence, and a read error may be involved. This rearrangement joins TRBV4-2 to TRBJ1-2; D is unresolved. The CDR3 sequence is 14 residues long. CDR1 and CDR2 (germline): LGHNA, YNFKEQ. The CDR3 DNA is TGTGCCAGCAGCCAAGTCGGTGGAAACTATGGCTACCCCTTC. Residues: CASSQVGGNYGYPF.

This chain joins TRBV4-1 and TRBJ1-1; no definite D call. Trimming pared 1 base from V and 9 bases from J, leaving 12 bases between. The CDR3 has 13 residues. Germline V lookup: CDR1 MGHRA, CDR2 YSYEKL. CDR3 protein: CASSQAPGSKAFF. For the CDR3, the DNA is TGCGCCAGCAGCCAAGCCCCGGGAAGCAAAGCTTTCTTT.

This clone was seen just once. The junction differs from germline at one of its ends, possibly a read error. This sequence joins TRBV7-9 and TRBJ1-3; no reliable D call. Per the germline V gene, CDR1 is SEHNR and CDR2 is FQNEAQ (reference sequence). The CDR3 runs to 14 residues. The CDR3 DNA reads TGTTCCAGCAGCTCCAGTTTTTCTGGAAACACCATATATTTT. Its translation is CSSSSSFSGNTIYF.

This clone is a singleton in its sample. The V gene is TRBV5-5, the J gene TRBJ2-5; D is ambiguous. V was clipped by 3 bases and J by 2 bases, with 11 bases between them. Per germline, CDR1 SGHKS and CDR2 YYEKEE (reference sequence). The CDR3 length is 14 residues. CDR3: CASSSSPVQETQYF. The CDR3 DNA follows: TGTGCCAGCAGCTCCTCGCCGGTACAAGAGACCCAGTACTTC.

The chain links TRBV7-8 to TRBJ2-7; TRBD2 matches 7 bases. The trim removed 2 bases at V and 3 bases at J, leaving 16 bases unmatched. CDR1 is SGHVS and CDR2 is FQNEAQ in the germline V gene. This CDR3 is 18 amino acids long. For the CDR3, the DNA is TGTGCCAGCAGCTTACGTCGTATCCCGGGAGGACGAAACTACGAGCAGTACTTC. Translated, it gives CASSLRRIPGGRNYEQYF.

The chain carries TRBV6-5 and TRBJ2-5; 11 positions match TRBD2. J was trimmed by 5 bases and V by 5 bases; bases with no gene match: 7. The CDR3 covers 15 residues. Germline CDR1 MNHEY, CDR2 SVGAGI. The CDR3 nucleotides are TGTGCCAGCAGTCCACTAGCGGGGGATATGGAGACCCAGTACTTC. Protein product: CASSPLAGDMETQYF.

This rearrangement joins TRBV29-1 to TRBJ2-7, with D possibly TRBD1 on 6 matching bases. This CDR3 is built from 15 residues. Trimming left V 7 bases short and J 4 bases short, with 23 bases between. CDR1 is SQVTM, CDR2 ANQGSEA, per germline. Here the CDR3 DNA reads TGCAGCGGCCCCCAACAGGGCGGCACCCTATACGAGCAGTACTTC. Translated: CSGPQQGGTLYEQYF.

The chain carries TRBV4-1 and TRBJ1-1; 9 bases match TRBD1. Trimming cost V 1 base and J 7 bases; bases outside gene matches: 4. This CDR3 spans 14 amino acids. Germline V CDR1 and CDR2: MGHRA, YSYEKL. The CDR3 DNA reads as TGCGCCAGCAGCCAAGGACTGACAGGGGGTGAAGCTTTCTTT. Translation gives CASSQGLTGGEAFF.

The genes are TRBV6-5 and TRBJ2-3; TRBD1 might be the D (5 bases). The CDR3 is 13 residues long. Germline loops: CDR1 MNHEY, CDR2 SVGAGI. Trimming shortened V by 4 bases and J by 1 base, and 6 bases separated the two germline ends. DNA of the CDR3: TGTGCCAGCAGTTCACAGGGCACAGATACGCAGTATTTT. Its protein product is CASSSQGTDTQYF.

The chain recombines TRBV6-1 with TRBJ2-5, with D uncertain. The J call may not be correct, given that the DNA end is closer to TRBJ2-7. CDR3 length: 14 amino acids. Germline V gene data show CDR1 as MNHNS and CDR2 as SASEGT. The CDR3 DNA is TGTGCCAGCAGTGAAGTCGCTCTCCCCTACGAGCAGTACTTC. Translation: CASSEVALPYEQYF.

The V call is TRBV2, the J call TRBJ2-7; the match to TRBD2 covers 11 bases. The CDR3 is made up of 13 amino acids. CDR1 is SNHLY, CDR2 FYNNEI, per germline. J lost 9 bases, V lost 3 bases, and 4 bases had no gene match. CDR3 nucleotide sequence: TGTGCCAGCAGTGAGACACTAGCGGGAGTGCAGTACTTC. The encoded protein is CASSETLAGVQYF.

The chain combines TRBV7-3 with TRBJ2-1; TRBD2 aligns across 8 bases. CDR1 and CDR2 (germline): SGHTA, FQGTGA. The CDR3 is 15 amino acids. Trimming at V came to 5 bases and at J to 6 bases, leaving 9 bases not matched to a gene. DNA for the CDR3: TGTGCCAGCAGCCTATATAGCGGGATTGGCAATGAGCAGTTCTTC. Protein sequence: CASSLYSGIGNEQFF.

The V call is TRBV5-1, the J call TRBJ1-6; 7 bases are shared with TRBD1. V lost 4 bases and J lost 7; bases outside the gene matches: 11. CDR1 and CDR2 from the germline V gene are SGHRS and YFSETQ. The CDR3 runs 16 residues. CDR3 bases: TGCGCCAGCAGCGCCCAACAGGGGATAAGGAATTCACCCCTCCACTTT. Translation gives CASSAQQGIRNSPLHF.